Listed here is a single T cell receptor beta chain. These data originate in a study of blood T cell repertoires in COVID-19. Overall study: The United States, Italy and Spain provided the acute and convalescent COVID-19 samples. PBMCs, B-cell-depleted T cells, or T cells were the source of the cDNA or gDNA that made up the material.

Study processing details: Estimation of nucleated cell counts relied on the amplification of reference gene primers. Clones were read by immunoSEQ multiplex PCR, and TCRdb kept only the in-frame ones, dropping some. V and J calls and clone size are as listed in that table; D and trimming were resolved from the DNA. The sample consists of about 50,000 clones, over 75% of them appearing once. The CDR3 loop spans 13 amino acids. Per germline, CDR1 MDHEN and CDR2 SYDVKM. J gave up 10 bases and V 2 bases, and 4 bases lay outside the gene matches. The rearrangement uses TRBV28 and TRBJ1-1, with 10 bases aligning to TRBD1. Sequencing was carried out using peripheral blood. The TCR sequence derives from a human donor with active COVID-19. The donor label of this sample is uncertain. CDR3 protein: CASSLGQGGRAFF. The CDR3 DNA reads TGTGCCAGCAGTTTAGGACAGGGGGGTAGAGCTTTCTTT.